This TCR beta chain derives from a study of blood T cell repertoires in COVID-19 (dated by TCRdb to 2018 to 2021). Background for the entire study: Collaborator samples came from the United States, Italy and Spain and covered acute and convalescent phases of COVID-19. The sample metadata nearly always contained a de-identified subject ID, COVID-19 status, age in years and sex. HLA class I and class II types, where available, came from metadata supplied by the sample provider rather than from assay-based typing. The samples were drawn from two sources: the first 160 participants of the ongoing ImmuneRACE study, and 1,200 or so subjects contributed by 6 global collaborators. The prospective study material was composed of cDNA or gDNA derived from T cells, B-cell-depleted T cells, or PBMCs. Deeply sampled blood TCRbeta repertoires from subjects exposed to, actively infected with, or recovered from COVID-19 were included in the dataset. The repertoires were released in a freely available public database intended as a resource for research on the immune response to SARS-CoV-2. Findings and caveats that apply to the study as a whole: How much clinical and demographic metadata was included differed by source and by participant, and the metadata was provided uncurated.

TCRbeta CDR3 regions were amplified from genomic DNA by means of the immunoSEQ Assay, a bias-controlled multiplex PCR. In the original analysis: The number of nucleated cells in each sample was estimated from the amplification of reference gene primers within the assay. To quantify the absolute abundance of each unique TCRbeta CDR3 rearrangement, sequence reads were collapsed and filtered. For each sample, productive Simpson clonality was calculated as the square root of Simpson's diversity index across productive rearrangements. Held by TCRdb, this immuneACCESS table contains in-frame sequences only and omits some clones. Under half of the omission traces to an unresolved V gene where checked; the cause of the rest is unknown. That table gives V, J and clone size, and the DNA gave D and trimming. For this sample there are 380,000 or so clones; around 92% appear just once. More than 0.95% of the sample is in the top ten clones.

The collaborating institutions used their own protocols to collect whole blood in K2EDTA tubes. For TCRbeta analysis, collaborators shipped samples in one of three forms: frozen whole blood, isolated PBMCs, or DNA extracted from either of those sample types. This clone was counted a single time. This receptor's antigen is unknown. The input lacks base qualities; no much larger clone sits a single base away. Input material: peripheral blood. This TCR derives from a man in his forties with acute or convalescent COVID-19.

CDR3 loop: CASSVSGRPEETQYF. Here is the DNA: TGTGCCAGCAGCGTTAGCGGGAGGCCGGAAGAGACCCAGTACTTC. This receptor chain uses TRBV7-9 and TRBJ2-5, with 10 central nucleotides matching TRBD2. Per the germline V gene (reference sequence), SEHNR is the CDR1 and FQNEAQ is the CDR2. Measured from the cysteine to the phenylalanine, the CDR3 is 15 residues long. The entry retains the CDR3 DNA only, 45 bases that are in frame from base 1. Germline trimming amounts to 5 bases on V and 3 bases on J, with 6 as the count of junction bases outside the gene matches.